The 27 T cell receptor beta chains reported below all come from one sample, sequenced in a study of T cell clonotyping in hematopoietic cell transplantation. Sequencing used immunoSEQ multiplex PCR; TCRdb keeps in-frame clones, though not all of them. Counted here are tens of thousands of clones, approximately 95% occurring once; the ten biggest clones make up 0.95%. Sequenced sample: peripheral blood mononuclear cells. The receptors stem from a man under 40 in good health. Some clones in this sample may be carry-over from other donors' samples.

The chain links TRBV5-1 to TRBJ2-5; 7 bases line up with TRBD2. Germline-derived CDR1 and CDR2 are SGHRS and YFSETQ. With 0 bases clipped from V and 5 bases from J, the junction kept 10 bases outside the gene matches. The CDR3 sequence is 16 residues long. For the CDR3, the DNA is TGCGCCAGCAGCTTGGTTCTAGCGGACGGCGGGGAGACCCAGTACTTC. Translating it yields CASSLVLADGGETQYF.

The V gene is TRBV6-1, the J gene TRBJ2-1; 8 bases fit TRBD2. V was clipped by 2 bases and J by 0 bases; unmatched bases: 6. This CDR3 spans 17 amino acids. CDR1 MNHNS and CDR2 SASEGT come from the germline V gene. CDR3: CASSESGGASSYNEQFF. CDR3 coding DNA: TGTGCCAGCAGTGAATCGGGGGGGGCTAGCTCCTACAATGAGCAGTTCTTC.

The rearrangement links TRBV13 to TRBJ2-3; D gene ambiguous. CDR3 length equals 14 residues. Trimming took 1 base from V and 2 from J, leaving 7 bases between them. Germline loops: CDR1 PRHDT, CDR2 FYEKMQ (reference sequence). The CDR3 DNA sequence: TGTGCCAGCAGCTTAGTGCCCACCACAGATACGCAGTATTTT. It encodes CASSLVPTTDTQYF.

This clone has only one observation. V is TRBV2 and J is TRBJ2-3, with TRBD1 matching 8 bases. This CDR3 spans 12 amino acids. The germline V gene has CDR1 SNHLY and CDR2 FYNNEI. The ends lost 7 bases at V and 5 bases at J; junction bases unmatched: 2. The CDR3 DNA is TGTGCCAGCAACACAGGGGGAGATACGCAGTATTTT. It is translated as CASNTGGDTQYF.

The gene calls are TRBV19 and TRBJ1-3; 8 nucleotides line up with TRBD1. The CDR3 is 19 amino acids. CDR1 and CDR2 from the germline V gene are LNHDA and SQIVND (reference sequence). The junction had 21 bases not matched to a gene; V was cut back by 3 bases and J by 8 bases. The CDR3 region has the DNA TGTGCCAGTAGTATCGATGACTTCCTCCCCGGGACAGGTCAAGACACCATATATTTT. It specifies CASSIDDFLPGTGQDTIYF.

The genes are TRBV11-1 and TRBJ2-7; D ambiguous. The CDR3 spans 13 residues. The V end was cut by 5 bases, the J end by 3 bases, with 11 bases between. Germline-derived CDR1 and CDR2 are SGHAT and FQDESV (reference sequence). In DNA, the CDR3 is TGTGCCAGCAGCCCCTCCTTTAGCTACGAGCAGTACTTC. Its translation is CASSPSFSYEQYF.

This chain links TRBV19 with TRBJ2-7, with a possible D match to TRBD2 (6 bases). Germline V CDR1 and CDR2: LNHDA, SQIVND (reference sequence). The CDR3 runs 17 residues. Between the trimmed V and J ends, which lost 6 bases and 2 bases, there was a span of 23 bases. CDR3 DNA sequence: TGTGCCAGTAGCCCCGTAACGGTCACTAGCAGAGCCTACGAGCAGTACTTC. This sequence encodes CASSPVTVTSRAYEQYF.

The rearrangement joins TRBV2 to TRBJ1-2; a possible D gene is TRBD1 (5 bases). Germline V gene sequence: CDR1 SNHLY, CDR2 FYNNEI. The ends were cut back, 6 bases at V and 5 bases at J, with 25 bases in the middle. The CDR3 has 17 residues. CDR3 nucleotides: TGTGCCAGCAGCGAGGTTGGGGCCACCGAATCGGATTATGGCTACACCTTC. Its translation: CASSEVGATESDYGYTF.

The rearrangement links TRBV9 to TRBJ2-1, with a possible D match to TRBD2 (6 bases). V was pared by 2 bases and J by 8 bases, with 11 bases between. Germline values: CDR1 SGDLS, CDR2 YYNGEE. CDR3 length: 13 amino acids. In DNA, the CDR3 is TGTGCCAGCAGCGTTACAGGAGGGGATGAGCAGTTCTTC. It translates to CASSVTGGDEQFF.

The chain is built from TRBV25-1 and TRBJ2-7; tentatively, D is TRBD2 (5 bases). The V gene's germline CDR1 is MGHDK and CDR2 SYGVNS. This CDR3 spans 11 amino acids. V was pared by 5 bases and J by 4 bases, with 6 bases between. The CDR3 nucleotides read TGTGCCAGCAGTAGAGGGTACGAGCAGTACTTC. Translating it yields CASSRGYEQYF.

The rearrangement uses TRBV9 and TRBJ1-1, with 7 bases fitting TRBD1. CDR3 length equals 15 residues. V shed 3 bases, J shed 1 base, and the junction held 6 bases outside the gene matches. CDR1 and CDR2 (germline): SGDLS, YYNGEE. This CDR3 reads CASSESRDRNTEAFF. CDR3 bases: TGTGCCAGCAGCGAGAGCCGGGACAGGAACACTGAAGCTTTCTTT.

The rearrangement links TRBV28 to TRBJ1-4, with 7 nucleotides matching TRBD1. Per germline, CDR1 MDHEN and CDR2 SYDVKM. V shed 4 bases and J 8 bases; nucleotides not matched to a gene: 13. There are 16 residues in the CDR3. CDR3 sequence reads: CASSSYGTALKEKLFF. The CDR3 region has the DNA TGTGCCAGCAGTTCCTATGGGACAGCCTTGAAGGAAAAACTGTTTTTT.

V usage is TRBV11-2 and J usage is TRBJ1-3; no clear D. The germline V gene encodes CDR1 SGHAT and CDR2 FQNNGV. V was trimmed by 1 base and J by 7 bases, leaving 11 bases between them. This CDR3 has 14 amino acids. CDR3 bases: TGTGCCAGCAGCTTAGTGGGGATAAGGAACACCATATATTTT. Translated: CASSLVGIRNTIYF.

This clone showed up just once. This sequence joins TRBV5-4 and TRBJ2-2; 7 bases are a match to TRBD2. The V gene's germline CDR1 is SGHNT and CDR2 YYREEE (reference sequence). The ends lost 6 bases at V and 6 bases at J; junction bases unmatched: 8. This CDR3 contains 14 residues. The CDR3 protein is CASTHPGGSGELFF. CDR3 bases: TGTGCCAGCACCCACCCCGGGGGGTCCGGGGAGCTGTTTTTT.

The rearrangement uses TRBV11-3 and TRBJ1-2, with 7 positions matching TRBD1. Germline values: CDR1 SGHNT, CDR2 YENEEA. The CDR3 loop spans 14 amino acids. V lost 6 bases to trimming and J lost 3 bases; unmatched junction nucleotides: 7. CDR3 nucleotide sequence: TGTGCCAGCAGTTACTCCGGGACAGACTATGGCTACACCTTC. It encodes CASSYSGTDYGYTF.

The rearrangement joins TRBV5-5 to TRBJ2-7; D is ambiguous. There are 14 residues in the CDR3. Germline assignment: CDR1 SGHKS and CDR2 YYEKEE (reference sequence). The V end was cut by 0 bases, the J end by 2 bases, with 9 bases between. The CDR3 DNA sequence: TGTGCCAGCAGCTTGGAGGCCGTTACCTACGAGCAGTACTTC. This codes for CASSLEAVTYEQYF.

Here the CDR3 DNA reads TGCGCCAGCAGCTTACCCCTCCAAGAGACCCAGTACTTC. Its translation: CASSLPLQETQYF. The V gene is TRBV5-1, the J gene TRBJ2-5; D is unclear. V gave up 2 bases and J gave up 1 base, with 6 bases separating them. Germline V gene lookup returns CDR1 SGHRS and CDR2 YFSETQ. This CDR3 contains 13 residues.

V and J are TRBV29-1 and TRBJ1-2; TRBD1 is a possible D gene (5 bases). The V end lost 6 bases, the J end lost 6 bases, and 14 bases lay between the germline ends. This CDR3 spans 12 amino acids. Per the germline V gene, CDR1 is SQVTM and CDR2 is ANQGSEA. In DNA, the CDR3 is TGCAGCGTCGCCCCAGGGAGGGATGGCTACACCTTC. Residues: CSVAPGRDGYTF.

This sequence joins TRBV25-1 and TRBJ2-7; D is unresolved. CDR1 and CDR2 from the germline V gene are MGHDK and SYGVNS. The length of the CDR3 is 13 residues. The V and J ends lost 5 bases and 3 bases respectively, with 11 bases between them. The CDR3 coding sequence is TGTGCCAGCAGTTTCGGCAGCTACTACGAGCAGTACTTC. It specifies CASSFGSYYEQYF.

This sequence joins TRBV11-2 and TRBJ1-5; D remains unclear. V was cut by 3 bases and J by 3 bases, with 3 bases left in between. CDR1 and CDR2 from the germline V gene are SGHAT and FQNNGV. The CDR3 has 12 residues. CDR3 residues: CASSFNNQPQHF. Here the CDR3 DNA reads TGTGCCAGCAGCTTTAACAATCAGCCCCAGCATTTT.

V usage is TRBV4-3 and J usage is TRBJ2-1, with 13 bases that match TRBD2. V gave up 0 bases and J gave up 8 bases; unmatched junction bases: 4. Germline V gene lookup returns CDR1 LGHNA and CDR2 YSLEER. This CDR3 is built from 16 residues. CDR3 coding DNA: TGCGCCAGCAGCCAAGATCTCGGACTAGCGGGAGATGAGCAGTTCTTC. As protein: CASSQDLGLAGDEQFF.

The sample holds one count of this clone. V and J are TRBV5-1 and TRBJ1-1; D is unresolved. The germline V gene has CDR1 SGHRS and CDR2 YFSETQ. V lost 2 bases and J 1 base, leaving 6 bases between the germline ends. CDR3 length: 13 residues. The CDR3 spells CASSLEGNTEAFF. DNA for the CDR3: TGCGCCAGCAGCTTAGAGGGGAACACTGAAGCTTTCTTT.

The V call is TRBV5-6, the J call TRBJ1-3; D is possibly TRBD1 (5 bases). The CDR3 totals 14 residues. Trimming pared 1 base from V and 2 bases from J, leaving 7 bases between. Germline V gene sequence: CDR1 SGHDT, CDR2 YYEEEE. CDR3 protein: CASSLSGAGNTIYF. DNA of the CDR3: TGTGCCAGCAGCTTGTCGGGGGCTGGAAACACCATATATTTT.

The rearrangement uses TRBV4-1 and TRBJ1-5; no firm D call. The CDR3 runs 16 residues. Germline V gene data show CDR1 as MGHRA and CDR2 as YSYEKL. The V end was cut by 3 bases, the J end by 3 bases, with 15 bases between. CDR3 protein: CASSQGRASDNQPQHF. The DNA of the CDR3 is TGCGCCAGCAGCCAGGGCCGGGCGTCAGACAATCAGCCCCAGCATTTT.

The chain couples TRBV5-6 to TRBJ2-5, with 8 bases aligning to TRBD1. The CDR3 length is 17 residues. The trim removed 4 bases at V and 1 base at J, leaving 12 bases unmatched. CDR1 SGHDT and CDR2 YYEEEE come from the germline V gene. CDR3 sequence (DNA): TGTGCCAGCAGCGATAACCTCGGACAGGGCCTCCAAGAGACCCAGTACTTC. Its translation: CASSDNLGQGLQETQYF.

As DNA, the CDR3 is TGCGCCAGCAGCCCTAGCGGGAGTCGCTACAATGAGCAGTTCTTC. Translating gives CASSPSGSRYNEQFF. The genes are TRBV4-3 and TRBJ2-1; 10 bases are shared with TRBD2. There are 15 residues in the CDR3. Per the germline V gene, CDR1 is LGHNA and CDR2 is YSLEER. Trimming took 4 bases from V and 3 from J; bases not matched to a gene: 3.

Turning to this clone: A junction boundary mismatches the germline segment, possibly from a read error. This chain connects TRBV7-9 to TRBJ2-7; no firm D call. Germline values: CDR1 SEHNR, CDR2 FQNEAQ (reference sequence). The length of the CDR3 is 15 residues. This CDR3 is CASSLGQVEVYEQYF. CDR3 bases: TGTGCCAGCAGTTTAGGGCAGGTCGAGGTGTACGAGCAGTACTTC.